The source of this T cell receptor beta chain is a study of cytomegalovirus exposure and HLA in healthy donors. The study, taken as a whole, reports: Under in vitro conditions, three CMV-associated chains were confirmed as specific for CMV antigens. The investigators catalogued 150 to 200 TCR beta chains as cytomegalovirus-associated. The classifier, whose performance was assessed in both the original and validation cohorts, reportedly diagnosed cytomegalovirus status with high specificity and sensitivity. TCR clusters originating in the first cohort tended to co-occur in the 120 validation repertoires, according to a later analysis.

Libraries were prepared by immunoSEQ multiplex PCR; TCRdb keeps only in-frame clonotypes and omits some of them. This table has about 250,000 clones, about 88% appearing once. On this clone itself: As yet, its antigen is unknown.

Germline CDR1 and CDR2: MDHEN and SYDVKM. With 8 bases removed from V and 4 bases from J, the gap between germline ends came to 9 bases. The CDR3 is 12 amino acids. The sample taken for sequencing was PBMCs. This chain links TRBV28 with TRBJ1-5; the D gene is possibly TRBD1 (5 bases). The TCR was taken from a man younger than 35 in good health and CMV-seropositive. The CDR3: CASVTVNQPQHF. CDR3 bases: TGTGCCAGCGTGACAGTGAATCAGCCCCAGCATTTT.